The sequence of this T cell receptor (beta chain) was determined in a study of T cell clones after liver transplantation. Study-wide context: Draws occurred before transplant, before withdrawal, and after complete or failed withdrawal.

Only in-frame clones appear in the TCRdb table, and some are missing; sequencing was by immunoSEQ multiplex PCR. This sample has around 100,000 clones, with around 80% found just once. About this clone: What it binds is unknown.

Whole-study results and caveats: Circulating graft-donor-reactive CD4 TCRbeta sequences fell significantly post-transplant in 5 of 8 subjects.

The CDR3 runs to 15 residues. The sequencing here drew on CD4+ T cells from blood, taken around 4 years after liver transplant. J is TRBJ1-1 and V is TRBV7-5; the table gives TRBD1 as D, unverified against the DNA. TRBV7-5 is assigned pseudogene status. The receptor's source is a human patient who received a liver transplant. Some of the T cells may derive from the graft donor. CDR3 DNA: TGTGTCAGAAGCTTAGTCGGCAGGGTCCACACTGAAGCTTTCTTT. This codes for CVRSLVGRVHTEAFF.